The next 2 T cell receptor beta chains were all read from a single sample in a study of OX40 agonist ivuxolimab in advanced cancers. Here immunoSEQ multiplex PCR was the method, and the copy in TCRdb shows in-frame clones only, minus some. Of 60,000 to 90,000 clones listed, 70% to 85% are singletons. The specimen was CD4+ or CD8+ T cells sorted from blood, collected in a trial of the OX40 agonist ivuxolimab. Receptor source: an adult with an advanced solid tumor such as melanoma, head and neck, liver or kidney cancer.

The chain recombines TRBV19 with TRBJ2-2; the match to TRBD1 covers 8 bases. The ends lost 6 bases at V and 6 bases at J; junction bases unmatched: 6. CDR1 and CDR2 from the germline V gene are LNHDA and SQIVND (reference sequence). The CDR3 totals 14 residues. The CDR3 bases are TGTGCCAGTAGGCTCGCAGGGGGCGCCGGGGAGCTGTTTTTT. The encoded protein is CASRLAGGAGELFF.

This CDR3 is CASSPRTSGGARADTQYF. The CDR3 bases are TGTGCCAGCAGCCCCAGGACTAGCGGGGGGGCCAGGGCAGATACGCAGTATTTT. The V call is TRBV11-2, the J call TRBJ2-3; 15 nucleotides line up with TRBD2. Germline CDR1 is SGHAT and CDR2 is FQNNGV. Trimming cost V 5 bases and J 4 bases; bases outside gene matches: 10. This CDR3 has 18 residues. The full variable domain, its missing parts supplied by reference TRBV11-2 and TRBJ2-3, is EAGVAQSPRYKIIEKRQSVAFWCNPISGHATLYWYQQILGQGPKLLIQFQNNGVVDDSQLPKDRFSAERLKGVDSTLKIQPAKLEDSAVYLCASSPRTSGGARADTQYFGPGTRLTVL.